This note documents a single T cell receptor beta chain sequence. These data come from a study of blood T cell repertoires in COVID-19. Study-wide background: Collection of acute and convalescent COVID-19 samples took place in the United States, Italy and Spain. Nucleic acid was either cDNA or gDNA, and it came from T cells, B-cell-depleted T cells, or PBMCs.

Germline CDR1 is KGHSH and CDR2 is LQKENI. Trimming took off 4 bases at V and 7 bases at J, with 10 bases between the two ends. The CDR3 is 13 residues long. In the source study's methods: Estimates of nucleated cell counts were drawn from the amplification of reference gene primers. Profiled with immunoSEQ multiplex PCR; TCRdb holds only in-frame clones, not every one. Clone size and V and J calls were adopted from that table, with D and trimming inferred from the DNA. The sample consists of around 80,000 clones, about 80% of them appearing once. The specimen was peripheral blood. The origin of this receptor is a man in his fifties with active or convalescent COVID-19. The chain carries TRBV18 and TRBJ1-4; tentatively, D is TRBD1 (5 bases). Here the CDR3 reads CASSQGLGEKLFF. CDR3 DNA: TGTGCCAGCTCACAGGGGCTAGGTGAAAAACTGTTTTTT.